This T cell receptor beta chain was identified during a study of shared clonotypes between healthy human individuals. Study-wide results and caveats: The study found roughly 5% of naive CD4 clonotypes shared across four donors.

Roughly 200 ng DNA, 25,000 to 35,000 T cell genomes, went into each sorted-subset replicate PCR. Repertoires were generated with immunoSEQ multiplex PCR, while TCRdb's copy carries only in-frame clones and drops some. The table lists a few hundred thousand clones, about 69% of them singletons. This clone was counted ten times or more. No antigen is known for it. Other DNA sequences within the sample encode an identical CDR3. From CD4+ cells came CD45RA+ naive and CD45RA-negative memory subsets. J was trimmed by 3 bases and V by 2 bases; bases with no gene match: 7. Germline V lookup: CDR1 GTSNPN, CDR2 SVGIG (reference sequence). The CDR3 contains 15 residues.

The TCR originated in a man aged 25 to 45 in good health. The sequencing input was memory CD4+ T cells sorted from blood. The subset here: CD45RA-negative fraction. V is TRBV30 and J is TRBJ1-5; 7 bases line up with TRBD1. This chain's CDR3 is CAWSRDSGNNQPQHF. Here the CDR3 DNA reads TGTGCCTGGAGTAGGGACAGCGGGAACAATCAGCCCCAGCATTTT.